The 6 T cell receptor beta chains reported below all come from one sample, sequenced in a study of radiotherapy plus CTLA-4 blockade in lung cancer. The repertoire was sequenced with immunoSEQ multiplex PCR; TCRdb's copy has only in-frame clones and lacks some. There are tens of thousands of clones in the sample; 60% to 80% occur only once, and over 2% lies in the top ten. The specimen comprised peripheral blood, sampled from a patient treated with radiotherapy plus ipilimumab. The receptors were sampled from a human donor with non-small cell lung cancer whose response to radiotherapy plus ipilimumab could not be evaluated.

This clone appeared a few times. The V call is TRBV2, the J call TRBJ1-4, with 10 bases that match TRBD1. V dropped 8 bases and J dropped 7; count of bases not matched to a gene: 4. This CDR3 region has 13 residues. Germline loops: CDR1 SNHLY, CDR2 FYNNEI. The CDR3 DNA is TGTGCCAGCGGGACAGGGGTGACTGAAAAACTGTTTTTT. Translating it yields CASGTGVTEKLFF.

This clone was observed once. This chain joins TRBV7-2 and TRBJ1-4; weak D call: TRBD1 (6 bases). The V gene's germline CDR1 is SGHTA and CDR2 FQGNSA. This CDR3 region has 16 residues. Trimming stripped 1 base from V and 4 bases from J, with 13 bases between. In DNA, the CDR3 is TGTGCCAGCAGCTTAGACTGGGACACGAGTAATGAAAAACTGTTTTTT. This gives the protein CASSLDWDTSNEKLFF. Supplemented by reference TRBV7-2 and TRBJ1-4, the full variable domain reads GAGVSQSPSNKVTEKGKDVELRCDPISGHTALYWYRQSLGQGLEFLIYFQGNSAPDKSGLPSDRFSAERTGGSVSTLTIQRTQQEDSAVYLCASSLDWDTSNEKLFFGSGTQLSVL.

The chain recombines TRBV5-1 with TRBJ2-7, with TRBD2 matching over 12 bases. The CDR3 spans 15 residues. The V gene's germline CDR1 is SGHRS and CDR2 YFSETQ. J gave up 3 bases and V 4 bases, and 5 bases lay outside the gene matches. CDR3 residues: CASSEGLAGLYEQYF. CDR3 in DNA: TGCGCCAGCAGCGAGGGACTAGCGGGCCTCTACGAGCAGTACTTC.

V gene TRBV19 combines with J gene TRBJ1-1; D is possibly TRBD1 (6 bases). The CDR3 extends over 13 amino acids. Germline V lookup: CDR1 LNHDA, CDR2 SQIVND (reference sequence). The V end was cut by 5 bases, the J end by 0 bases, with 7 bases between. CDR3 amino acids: CASSGQMNTEAFF. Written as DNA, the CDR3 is TGTGCCAGTAGTGGACAGATGAACACTGAAGCTTTCTTT. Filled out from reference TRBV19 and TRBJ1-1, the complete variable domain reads DGGITQSPKYLFRKEGQNVTLSCEQNLNHDAMYWYRQDPGQGLRLIYYSQIVNDFQKGDIAEGYSVSREKKESFPLTVTSAQKNPTAFYLCASSGQMNTEAFFGQGTRLTVV.

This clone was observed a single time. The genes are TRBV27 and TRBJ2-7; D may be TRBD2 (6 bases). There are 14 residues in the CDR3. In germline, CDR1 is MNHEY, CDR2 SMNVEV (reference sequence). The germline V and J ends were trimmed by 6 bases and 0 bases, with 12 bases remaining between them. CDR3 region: CASSEGGSSYEQYF. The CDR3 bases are TGTGCCAGCAGCGAGGGAGGTAGCTCCTACGAGCAGTACTTC.

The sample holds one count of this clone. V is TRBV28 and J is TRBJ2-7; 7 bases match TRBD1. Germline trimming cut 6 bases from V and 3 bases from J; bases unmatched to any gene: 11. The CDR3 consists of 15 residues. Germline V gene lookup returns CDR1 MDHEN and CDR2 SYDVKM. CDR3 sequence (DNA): TGTGCCAGCAGCCCCGGGACAGCGTCGTACTACGAGCAGTACTTC. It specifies CASSPGTASYYEQYF. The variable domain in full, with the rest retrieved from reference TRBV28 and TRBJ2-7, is DVKVTQSSRYLVKRTGEKVFLECVQDMDHENMFWYRQDPGLGLRLIYFSYDVKMKEKGDIPEGYSVSREKKERFSLILESASTNQTSMYLCASSPGTASYYEQYFGPGTRLTVT.